This passage covers 26 T cell receptor beta chains from one sample sequenced in a study of blood T cell repertoires in COVID-19. Some clones are missing from TCRdb's copy, which holds only in-frame ones; the method was immunoSEQ multiplex PCR. The sample includes more than 250,000 clones, roughly 91% seen only once; the top ten take 1%. Specimen: peripheral blood. The receptors originated from a man aged 45 to 65 with active or convalescent COVID-19.

The sample holds many counts of this clone. The genes are TRBV7-3 and TRBJ2-7; tentative D call: TRBD2 (6 bases). Germline loops: CDR1 SGHTA, CDR2 FQGTGA. The CDR3 spans 16 residues. Trimming took 5 bases from V and 0 from J, leaving 17 bases between them. The CDR3: CASSLMRDRDSYEQYF. The CDR3 DNA sequence: TGTGCCAGCAGCCTCATGCGGGACCGTGACTCCTACGAGCAGTACTTC.

The chain employs TRBV18 and TRBJ1-6; the D gene is possibly TRBD1 (6 bases). Germline CDR1 and CDR2: KGHSH and LQKENI. Trimming pared 5 bases from V and 8 bases from J, leaving 19 bases between. The CDR3 extends over 16 amino acids. This CDR3 is CASSSSGGQGYSPLHF. CDR3 nucleotides: TGTGCCAGCTCATCCTCCGGTGGGCAGGGGTATTCACCCCTCCACTTT.

This clone was found once. The chain uses TRBV5-6 and TRBJ1-2, with 8 bases matching TRBD1. This CDR3 region has 14 residues. The V segment lost 4 bases and the J segment 0 bases; nucleotides outside the gene matches: 2. Germline V gene lookup returns CDR1 SGHDT and CDR2 YYEEEE. CDR3: CASSKGQANYGYTF. In nucleotides, the CDR3 is TGTGCCAGCAGCAAGGGACAGGCTAACTATGGCTACACCTTC.

V is TRBV9 and J is TRBJ1-2; 7 bases match TRBD1. The CDR3 is made up of 14 amino acids. Germline V gene data show CDR1 as SGDLS and CDR2 as YYNGEE. The junction had 5 bases not matched to a gene; V was cut back by 0 bases and J by 6 bases. The CDR3 region is CASSVAPGGNGYTF. The DNA of the CDR3 is TGTGCCAGCAGCGTAGCTCCAGGGGGTAATGGCTACACCTTC.

As to this clone: One junction end disagrees with the germline gene, perhaps due to a read error. DNA of the CDR3: TGCAGCATTGAAGGCGCACGCCGAAACACCATATATTTT. Its protein product is CSIEGARRNTIYF. The chain joins TRBV29-1 to TRBJ1-3; D not resolved. The germline CDR1 and CDR2 sequences are SQVTM and ANQGSEA. The CDR3 is 13 amino acids. Combining the CDR3 with reference TRBV29-1 and TRBJ1-3 gives the whole variable domain SAVISQKPSRDICQRGTSLTIQCQVDSQVTMMFWYRQQPGQSLTLIATANQGSEATYESGFVIDKFPISRPNLTFSTLTVSNMSPEDSSIYLCSIEGARRNTIYFGEGSWLTVV.

The chain links TRBV5-1 to TRBJ1-3, with a tentative D call TRBD1 (5 bases). Trimming left V 2 bases short and J 3 bases short, with 15 bases between. CDR1 is SGHRS and CDR2 is YFSETQ in the germline V gene. This CDR3 is 16 amino acids long. The CDR3 region is CASSFGSGIIGNTIYF. As DNA, the CDR3 is TGCGCCAGCAGCTTTGGGTCAGGGATTATTGGAAACACCATATATTTT.

The V call is TRBV29-1, the J call TRBJ2-1; 8 bases line up with TRBD1. Unmatched junction bases numbered 7, after V lost 8 bases and J lost 4 bases. Germline CDR1 and CDR2: SQVTM and ANQGSEA. This CDR3 is built from 13 residues. In nucleotides, the CDR3 is TGCAGCACGACCGGGACAGGTTACAATGAGCAGTTCTTC. Translation gives CSTTGTGYNEQFF.

In this sample, this clone turned up once. The gene calls are TRBV7-2 and TRBJ2-7, with D possibly being TRBD1 (8 bases). CDR1 is SGHTA, CDR2 FQGNSA, per germline. The CDR3 consists of 15 residues. V lost 5 bases and J lost 2, with 16 bases in between. CDR3 loop: CASSPAGQATYEQYF. As DNA, the CDR3 is TGTGCCAGCAGCCCAGCGGGACAGGCCACCTACGAGCAGTACTTC.

This sequence joins TRBV19 and TRBJ1-1; D is undetermined. The CDR3 contains 14 residues. With 4 bases removed from V and 5 bases from J, the gap between germline ends came to 14 bases. Germline-derived CDR1 and CDR2 are LNHDA and SQIVND (reference sequence). The CDR3 DNA reads as TGTGCCAGTAGTACCGGGAGAGGTGGGACTGAAGCTTTCTTT. Protein sequence: CASSTGRGGTEAFF.

The V and J genes are TRBV7-9 and TRBJ2-5; D may be TRBD1 (5 bases). The V gene's germline CDR1 is SEHNR and CDR2 FQNEAQ (reference sequence). This CDR3 contains 15 residues. V dropped 2 bases and J dropped 1 base, with 11 bases sitting between them. The CDR3 nucleotides read TGTGCCAGCAGCTTAAGGTCCAGGGTCCAAGAGACCCAGTACTTC. This codes for CASSLRSRVQETQYF.

The CDR3 region is CASSQGTGTYSNQPQHF. The CDR3, as DNA: TGCGCCAGCAGCCAAGGGACAGGGACATATAGCAATCAGCCCCAGCATTTT. V and J are TRBV4-3 and TRBJ1-5, with 8 bases identical to TRBD1. The CDR3 extends over 17 amino acids. Germline V gene lookup returns CDR1 LGHNA and CDR2 YSLEER. V dropped 1 base and J dropped 0; count of bases not matched to a gene: 5.

This chain joins TRBV7-9 and TRBJ2-2; possibly TRBD2 for D (5 bases). The CDR3 totals 15 residues. With 5 bases removed from V and 8 bases from J, the gap between germline ends came to 18 bases. Germline V lookup: CDR1 SEHNR, CDR2 FQNEAQ (reference sequence). This chain's CDR3 is CASSPPTRGGGELFF. The CDR3 DNA sequence: TGTGCCAGCAGCCCTCCTACCCGCGGCGGGGGGGAGCTGTTTTTT.

The chain couples TRBV14 to TRBJ2-3; D possibly corresponds to TRBD2 (6 bases). V lost 1 base and J lost 2, with 13 bases in between. CDR1 is SGHDN and CDR2 is FVKESK in the germline V gene. The CDR3 runs 16 residues. CDR3 DNA: TGTGCCAGCAGCCAAGGGAGGGCGGCTTACACAGATACGCAGTATTTT. Its protein is CASSQGRAAYTDTQYF.

The chain uses TRBV2 and TRBJ1-5; no clear D. The CDR3 runs to 14 residues. The germline V gene has CDR1 SNHLY and CDR2 FYNNEI. V was pared by 8 bases and J by 4 bases, with 15 bases between. CDR3 sequence (DNA): TGTGCCAGCTGGGCCCTGACGGGGAATCAGCCCCAGCATTTT. Translating gives CASWALTGNQPQHF.

This sequence joins TRBV30 and TRBJ1-4; the D gene is possibly TRBD1 (5 bases). The CDR3 loop spans 14 amino acids. Per the germline V gene, CDR1 is GTSNPN and CDR2 is SVGIG (reference sequence). The V end was cut by 3 bases, the J end by 8 bases, with 16 bases between. CDR3 protein: CAWSTRQFLEKLFF. CDR3 in DNA: TGTGCCTGGAGCACAAGACAGTTCCTGGAAAAACTGTTTTTT.

A remark on this clone: This sample also contains other DNA sequences that code for the same CDR3. V is TRBV5-6 and J is TRBJ2-7; the match to TRBD1 covers 8 bases. V gave up 2 bases and J gave up 4 bases; unmatched junction bases: 5. The CDR3 is 14 amino acids. Germline CDR1 reads SGHDT; CDR2 reads YYEEEE. CDR3 region: CASSFGQGRYEQYF. CDR3 coding DNA: TGTGCCAGCAGCTTCGGACAGGGAAGGTACGAGCAGTACTTC.

This clone was counted once. DNA of the CDR3: TGTGCCAGCAGCTTTCACAGGGGGCAAGAGACCCAGTACTTC. This gives the protein CASSFHRGQETQYF. The chain recombines TRBV5-6 with TRBJ2-5, with 8 nucleotides matching TRBD1. The V gene's germline CDR1 is SGHDT and CDR2 YYEEEE. The CDR3 has 14 amino acids. V gave up 2 bases and J gave up 2 bases; unmatched junction bases: 2.

A note on this clone: Other DNA sequences of this sample code for an identical CDR3. The genes are TRBV6-5 and TRBJ1-1, with unresolved D. V dropped 6 bases and J dropped 1 base, with 6 bases sitting between them. Germline V gene data show CDR1 as MNHEY and CDR2 as SVGAGI. The CDR3 totals 12 residues. Written as DNA, the CDR3 is TGTGCCAGCAGCTACCGGAACACTGAAGCTTTCTTT. Protein sequence: CASSYRNTEAFF.

This clone occurred a few times. Written as DNA, the CDR3 is TGTGCCAGCAGCTCTACTAGCGGGAGCTCCTACGAGCAGTACTTC. It yields the protein CASSSTSGSSYEQYF. V usage is TRBV5-4 and J usage is TRBJ2-7; 11 bases are a match to TRBD2. CDR1 is SGHNT and CDR2 is YYREEE in the germline V gene (reference sequence). Trimming removed 3 bases from V and 0 bases from J; junction bases left unmatched: 2. This CDR3 has 15 residues.

This chain uses TRBV2 with TRBJ2-2, with a possible D match to TRBD2 (5 bases). The CDR3 runs to 15 residues. V lost 4 bases and J lost 4, with 13 bases in between. CDR1 and CDR2 from the germline V gene are SNHLY and FYNNEI. CDR3: CASSVLDSATGELFF. Written as DNA, the CDR3 is TGTGCCAGCAGTGTTTTGGACTCAGCCACCGGGGAGCTGTTTTTT.

The rearrangement links TRBV2 to TRBJ2-1; maybe TRBD2 (5 bases). From germline, CDR1 is SNHLY and CDR2 FYNNEI. V gave up 6 bases and J gave up 6 bases, with 18 bases separating them. CDR3 length: 15 residues. The CDR3 region is CASSRRSSGFNEQFF. In nucleotides, the CDR3 is TGTGCCAGCAGCCGCCGGAGCAGCGGTTTCAATGAGCAGTTCTTC.

This rearrangement joins TRBV5-5 to TRBJ2-7; 8 bases map to TRBD1. The length of the CDR3 is 15 residues. V shed 0 bases and J 4 bases; nucleotides not matched to a gene: 6. Per germline, CDR1 SGHKS and CDR2 YYEKEE (reference sequence). The CDR3: CASSLAATGAYEQYF. The CDR3 DNA reads TGTGCCAGCAGCTTGGCGGCGACAGGGGCGTACGAGCAGTACTTC. Together with reference TRBV5-5 and TRBJ2-7, the CDR3 gives the full variable domain: DAGVTQSPTHLIKTRGQQVTLRCSPISGHKSVSWYQQVLGQGPQFIFQYYEKEERGRGNFPDRFSARQFPNYSSELNVNALLLGDSALYLCASSLAATGAYEQYFGPGTRLTVT.

The chain links TRBV6-2 or TRBV6-3 to TRBJ1-4, with TRBD1 as a possible D gene (6 bases). Germline CDR1 and CDR2: MNHEY and SVGEGT. The V end was cut by 2 bases, the J end by 13 bases, with 17 bases between. This CDR3 is built from 14 residues. The CDR3 DNA follows: TGTGCCAGCAGTTACACAACTACAGGGATTGGACTGTTTTTT. It is translated as CASSYTTTGIGLFF.

The chain couples TRBV19 to TRBJ2-7; 10 positions match TRBD1. Germline CDR1 LNHDA, CDR2 SQIVND (reference sequence). CDR3 length equals 13 residues. V lost 3 bases and J lost 6; bases outside the gene matches: 2. CDR3 DNA: TGTGCCAGTAGTATCCGGACAGGGGGCGAGCAGTACTTC. It encodes CASSIRTGGEQYF.

CDR3 in amino acids: CATRQGPYEQYF. The CDR3 nucleotides read TGTGCCACCCGGCAGGGCCCCTACGAGCAGTACTTC. The chain joins TRBV28 to TRBJ2-7, with a tentative D call TRBD1 (5 bases). CDR3 length equals 12 residues. The V gene lost 10 bases and the J gene lost 2 bases, with 12 bases spanning the gap. CDR1 is MDHEN, CDR2 SYDVKM, per germline. Filled out from reference TRBV28 and TRBJ2-7, the complete variable domain reads DVKVTQSSRYLVKRTGEKVFLECVQDMDHENMFWYRQDPGLGLRLIYFSYDVKMKEKGDIPEGYSVSREKKERFSLILESASTNQTSMYLCATRQGPYEQYFGPGTRLTVT.

V gene TRBV6-6 combines with J gene TRBJ2-5, with D tentatively TRBD1 (6 bases). V lost 4 bases, J lost 3 bases, and 9 bases lay in between. CDR3 length: 13 amino acids. Per germline, CDR1 MNHNY and CDR2 SVGAGI (reference sequence). The DNA of the CDR3 is TGTGCCAGCAGTTCCAGGGGCGAAGAGACCCAGTACTTC. Residues: CASSSRGEETQYF.